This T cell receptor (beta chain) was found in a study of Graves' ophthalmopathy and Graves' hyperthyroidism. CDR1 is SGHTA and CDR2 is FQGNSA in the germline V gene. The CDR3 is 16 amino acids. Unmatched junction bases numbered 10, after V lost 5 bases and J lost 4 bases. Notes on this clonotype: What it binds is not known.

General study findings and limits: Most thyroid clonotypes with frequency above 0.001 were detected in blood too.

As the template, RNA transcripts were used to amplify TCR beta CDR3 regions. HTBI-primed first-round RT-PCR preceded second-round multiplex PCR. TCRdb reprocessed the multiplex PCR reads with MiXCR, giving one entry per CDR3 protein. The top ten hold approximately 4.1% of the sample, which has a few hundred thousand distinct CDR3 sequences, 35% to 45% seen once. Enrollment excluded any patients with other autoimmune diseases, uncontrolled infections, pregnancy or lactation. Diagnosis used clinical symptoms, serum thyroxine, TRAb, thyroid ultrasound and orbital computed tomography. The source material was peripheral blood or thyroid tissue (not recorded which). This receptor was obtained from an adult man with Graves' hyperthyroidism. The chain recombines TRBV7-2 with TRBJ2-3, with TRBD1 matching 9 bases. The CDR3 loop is CASSQETGGFADTQYF. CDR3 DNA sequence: TGTGCCAGCAGCCAAGAAACAGGGGGCTTTGCAGATACGCAGTATTTT.